This T cell receptor (beta chain) is from a study of vaccination effects on CD4 cells after COVID-19. Method: immunoSEQ multiplex PCR; TCRdb's copy keeps in-frame clones and lacks some. Among fewer than 55,000 clones, 60% to 80% were seen once, and the ten largest hold 5% to 7%. Per the germline V gene, CDR1 is KGHDR and CDR2 is SFDVKD. This CDR3 spans 15 amino acids. V lost 3 bases to trimming and J lost 5 bases, with 15 bases between them. Expansion of antigen-specific CD4+ T cells with viral peptide pools was carried out by the ViraFEST assay before sequencing. Culturing for about ten days preceded CD4+ T cell isolation. All vaccine recipients tested negative for nucleocapsid antibodies and had never contracted SARS-CoV-2 infection. A word on this clone: Its specificity is unknown.

The sample in question was CD4+ T cells from PBMCs cultured with HCoV-OC43 spike peptides, obtained before COVID-19 vaccination. Sample subset: HCoV-OC43 spike overlapping peptide pool stimulation. This chain joins TRBV24-1 and TRBJ2-5; the D is unclear. This clonotype was sampled from a human donor who received a COVID-19 vaccine. As DNA, the CDR3 is TGTGCCACCAGTGATCCCCTGACTCCGGTCGAGACCCAGTACTTC. It encodes CATSDPLTPVETQYF.